This T cell receptor (beta chain) was sequenced in a study of regulatory T cells in long-lasting Graves disease. Documented time point: newly diagnosed GD, antithyroid drugs for less than 3 months. Scientists built the TCR library using RNA that was extracted from PBMCs. Staff drew about 8.2 milliliters of peripheral blood into EDTA tubes. Combining iRepertoire HTBI primers with Arm-PCR of CDR3 regions, the authors built TCR beta libraries. TCRdb independently ran MiXCR on the multiplex PCR reads; one entry per CDR3 protein. The data contain over 500,000 distinct CDR3 sequences, 15% to 20% of them seen just once; the ten biggest clones take up 18%. Trimming pared 5 bases from V and 0 bases from J, leaving 20 bases between. Germline loops: CDR1 GTSNPN, CDR2 SVGIG (reference sequence). This CDR3 spans 16 amino acids. Only a few counts were recorded for this clonotype. A further study also used this sample, focusing on T cells in Graves' hyperthyroidism and ophthalmopathy.

The sequence came from a woman aged 25 to 45 with Graves disease. The chain is built from TRBV30 and TRBJ2-7, with D possibly TRBD2 on 6 matching bases. The sequencing used peripheral blood mononuclear cells (PBMCs), collected at new diagnosis, from a patient treated with antithyroid drugs. The CDR3 loop is CAWVGSSARDSYEQYF. The CDR3 DNA follows: TGTGCCTGGGTCGGTAGTAGCGCGCGGGACTCCTACGAGCAGTACTTC.